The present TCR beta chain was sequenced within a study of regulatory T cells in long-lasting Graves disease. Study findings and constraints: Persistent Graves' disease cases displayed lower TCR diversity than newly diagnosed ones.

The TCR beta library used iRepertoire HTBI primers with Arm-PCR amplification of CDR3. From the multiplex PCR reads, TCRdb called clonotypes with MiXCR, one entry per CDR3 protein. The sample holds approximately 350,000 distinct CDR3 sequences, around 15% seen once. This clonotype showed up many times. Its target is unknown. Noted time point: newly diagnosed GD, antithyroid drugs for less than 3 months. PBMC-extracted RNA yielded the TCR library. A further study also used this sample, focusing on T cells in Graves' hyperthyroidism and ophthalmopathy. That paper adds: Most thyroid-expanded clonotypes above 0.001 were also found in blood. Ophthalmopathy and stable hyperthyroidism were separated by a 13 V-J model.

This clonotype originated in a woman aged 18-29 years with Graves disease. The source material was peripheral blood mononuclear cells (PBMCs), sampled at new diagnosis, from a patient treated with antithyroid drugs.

CDR3 in DNA: TGTGCCAGCAGCCAAGTGGGGCGAGAGACCCAGTACTTC. This encodes CASSQVGRETQYF. The chain recombines TRBV3-1 with TRBJ2-5; weak D call: TRBD1 (5 bases). The V and J ends lost 1 base and 4 bases respectively, with 7 bases between them. CDR3 size: 13 residues. Germline-derived CDR1 and CDR2 are LGHDT and YNNKEL (reference sequence).